The entry below gives a single T cell receptor (beta chain) sequence along with its context. These data originate in a study of blood T cell repertoires in COVID-19. Clones were sequenced by immunoSEQ multiplex PCR, and TCRdb holds only the in-frame ones, with some missing. The sample consists of a few hundred thousand clones, about four fifths of them appearing once. CDR1 GTSNPN and CDR2 SVGIG come from the germline V gene (reference sequence). The CDR3 extends over 12 amino acids. V lost 3 bases and J lost 6, with 9 bases in between. Sample: PBMCs or T cells enriched from blood (not recorded which). This TCR derives from a woman in her 50s who had recovered from COVID-19. This sequence joins TRBV30 and TRBJ2-4; no firm D call. CDR3 region: CAWSALRNIQYF. For the CDR3, the DNA is TGTGCCTGGAGCGCACTAAGAAACATTCAGTACTTC.